These T cell receptor beta chains were read from a single sample in a study of shared clonotypes between healthy human individuals. TCRdb's table, derived via immunoSEQ multiplex PCR, lists solely in-frame clones and lacks some. The profile shows about 550,000 clones, roughly 95% of them singletons. Sequenced: naive CD8+ T cells sorted from blood. The origin of the receptors is a woman in her 30s in good health. The conserved cysteine and the conserved F or W are not part of the CDR3 here.

CDR3 protein | J gene | V gene
ASSFGRTAQETQY | TRBJ2-5 | TRBV28
ASSRTSVGELF | TRBJ2-2 | TRBV9
ASSLRLGGYT | TRBJ1-2 | TRBV13
ASSFPTSEPSNTGELF | TRBJ2-2 | TRBV5-1
ASSENVGDWDTQY | TRBJ2-3 | TRBV6-1
ASSLASDRTYEQY | TRBJ2-7 | TRBV7-9
ASTRGVLGEQY | TRBJ2-7 | TRBV28
ASRDGTSGQRGNEQF | TRBJ2-1 | TRBV28
ASSLTSGSGYQETQY | TRBJ2-5 | TRBV7-9
ASRPTSGSTNEQF | TRBJ2-1 | TRBV27
ASSLSGETGAPPLREQY | TRBJ2-7 | TRBV28